This record looks at one T cell receptor (beta chain) sequence and its context. Its antigen remains unidentified. No base quality values were provided; no much bigger clone lies one nucleotide off. The data stem from a study of T cell responses to AZD1222 COVID-19 vaccine (dated by TCRdb to about 2021). Some background on the complete study: AZD1222 recipients given second doses at about 4 weeks or at about 12 weeks were pooled, since spike-specific TCR depth and breadth were not found to differ between the two schedules. A total of 230 to 250 trial participants underwent TCR sequencing, of whom approximately 210 received two doses of AZD1222 and about 26 received two doses of the MenACWY control vaccine. Trial participants were enrolled by age into subgroups of 18-55, 56-69 and 70-plus years, and around 150, 29 and 61 TCR-sequenced participants, respectively, were included in these subgroups.

Interpreted using the paper, the time point label stands for: baseline before first vaccination. Samples from vaccinated people were obtained from the UK trials COV001 and COV002, which included a single-blind randomized controlled phase 2/3 trial of AZD1222 (ChAdOx1 nCoV-19) in healthy adults. Trial participant PBMC samples were collected at day 0 and day 28 after the second dose for TCRbeta chain sequencing. Including the terminal cysteine and phenylalanine, the CDR3 comprises 16 residues. Only the CDR3 portion is preserved as DNA: 48 bases, with reading frame beginning at the first base. CDR1 and CDR2, looked up from the germline V gene, are MNHEY and SVGEGT. Relative to germline, V is missing 2 bases and J is missing 2 bases, with 5 bases of the junction outside any gene match. The CDR3 regions of human TCRbeta chains were analyzed by immunosequencing. Processing in the source paper ran as follows. Repertoire TCRs were matched against a reference library of SARS-CoV-2-specific TCRs generated with the MIRA antigen-specificity platform. Breadth was defined as the fraction of unique TCRs that were SARS-CoV-2-associated, and depth was defined as the fraction of total T cells that were SARS-CoV-2-associated. Each spike-specific TCR was assigned to its reactive spike region and to a CD4 or CD8 class using the MIRA data. Log10-transformed breadth and depth values were compared by one-way ANOVA with Sidak's multiple comparisons tests. This is the immuneACCESS table as TCRdb keeps it, with only in-frame sequences that have V and J called. A part of the clones is gone; compared with another copy, unresolved V genes explain less than half, and the rest is unexplained. The V and J calls and clone size come from that table; D and trimming were worked out from the DNA. The sample table holds about 97,000 clones, of which nearly 90% were seen once. The top ten clonotypes cover roughly 3% of the sample.

Points the paper makes about the study in general: The 56-69-year group was small, and its depth increase did not reach significance, likely because of low power. Because no day 14 peak-response samples were available, the repertoires could be characterized only after the peak T cell response. Nearly half of unique spike-specific TCRs reportedly recognized epitopes outside regions mutated in the B.1.351 and B.1.1.7 variants. After two AZD1222 doses, spike-specific TCR breadth and depth were significantly higher than at day 0 and than in MenACWY recipients. Participants were mostly white British, with more females than males. The authors suggested clonal diversity may have been underestimated. CD4 TCRs associated with the vaccine covered the entire spike protein, and the dominant responses were in regions 160-218 and 743-854. Conclusions about previously exposed vaccinees are limited because only a handful of AZD1222 recipients were SARS-CoV-2 seropositive at baseline.

The chain links TRBV6-2 or TRBV6-3 with TRBJ1-5; a stretch of 8 junction bases matches TRBD1. The sequence was obtained from an adult in good health. Material: peripheral blood, obtained on day 0 of AZD1222 vaccination. The bases are TGTGCCAGCAGTTACGAGACAGGGGTCGGCAATCAGCCCCAGCATTTT. It translates as CASSYETGVGNQPQHF.